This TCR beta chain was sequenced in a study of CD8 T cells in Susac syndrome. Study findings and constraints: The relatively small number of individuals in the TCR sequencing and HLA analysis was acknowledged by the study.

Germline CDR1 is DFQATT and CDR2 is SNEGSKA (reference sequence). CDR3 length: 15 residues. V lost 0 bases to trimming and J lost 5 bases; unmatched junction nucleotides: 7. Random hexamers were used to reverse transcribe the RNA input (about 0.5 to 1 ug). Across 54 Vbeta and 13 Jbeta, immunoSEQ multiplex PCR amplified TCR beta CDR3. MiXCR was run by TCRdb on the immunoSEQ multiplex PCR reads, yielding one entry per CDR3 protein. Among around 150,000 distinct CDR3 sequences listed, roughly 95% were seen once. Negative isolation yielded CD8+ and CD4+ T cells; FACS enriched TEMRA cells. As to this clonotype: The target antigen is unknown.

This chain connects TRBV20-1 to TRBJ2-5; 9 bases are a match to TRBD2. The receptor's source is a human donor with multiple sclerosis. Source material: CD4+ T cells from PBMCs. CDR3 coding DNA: TGCAGTGCTAGAGATGCTATTAGCGGGAGTGAGACCCAGTACTTC. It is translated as CSARDAISGSETQYF.